The 5 T cell receptor beta chains in this list originate from one sample, sequenced in a study of T cell changes during pregnancy in multiple sclerosis (dated by TCRdb to between 2018 and 2020). Library method: the immunoSEQ multiplex PCR assay. The clones in this table, taken by TCRdb from immuneACCESS, are in-frame only. Not every clone is retained; where verified, under half of the shortfall comes from an unresolved V gene, and the cause of the rest is unknown. The sample has about 120,000 clones on record, approximately 93% of them singletons. The ten largest clones capture approximately 6.2% of the sample. The sequencing used peripheral blood, collected before pregnancy. The receptors shown here come from a female donor with multiple sclerosis, enrolled in a pregnancy study.

This clone occurred once. The chain employs TRBV6-5 and TRBJ2-2; D may be TRBD2 (6 bases). The V end lost 4 bases, the J end lost 8 bases, and 8 bases lay between the germline ends. Germline-derived CDR1 and CDR2 are MNHEY and SVGAGI. The CDR3 is 12 amino acids. The CDR3 here is CASSSAGGELFF. The CDR3 DNA is TGTGCCAGCAGTTCGGCGGGAGGGGAGCTGTTTTTT.

The rearrangement joins TRBV5-1 to TRBJ2-5, with TRBD2 matching 15 bases. Germline V CDR1 and CDR2: SGHRS, YFSETQ. Trimming cost V 4 bases and J 4 bases; bases outside gene matches: 8. The CDR3 sequence is 17 residues long. The CDR3, as DNA: TGCGCCAGCAGCCCCGGACTAGCGGGAGGGGAGAGAGAGACCCAGTACTTC. Protein: CASSPGLAGGERETQYF. The entire variable domain, with the rest obtained from reference TRBV5-1 and TRBJ2-5, is as follows: KAGVTQTPRYLIKTRGQQVTLSCSPISGHRSVSWYQQTPGQGLQFLFEYFSETQRNKGNFPGRFSGRQFSNSRSEMNVSTLELGDSALYLCASSPGLAGGERETQYFGPGTRLLVL.

The CDR3 sequence: CAWVDSLLGYTF. In nucleotides, the CDR3 is TGTGCCTGGGTGGACAGTTTGTTAGGCTACACCTTC. The J gene is TRBJ1-2, the V gene TRBV30, with a weak D call TRBD1 (6 bases). Deletions cut 5 bases from V and 8 bases from J, with 15 bases between. This CDR3 is 12 amino acids long. Germline values: CDR1 GTSNPN, CDR2 SVGIG (reference sequence).

The chain carries TRBV5-4 and TRBJ2-5; TRBD1 matches at 9 bases. Germline CDR1 is SGHNT and CDR2 is YYREEE (reference sequence). The CDR3 is made up of 15 amino acids. V lost 5 bases and J lost 5; bases outside the gene matches: 10. CDR3 sequence (DNA): TGTGCCAGCAGTCCCGGGACAGGGTTTGAGGAGACCCAGTACTTC. This translates into CASSPGTGFEETQYF.

The chain is built from TRBV11-3 and TRBJ1-2; D gene uncertain. CDR3 size: 13 residues. Looked up from germline, CDR1 is SGHNT and CDR2 is YENEEA. Trimming took off 1 base at V and 4 bases at J, with 7 bases between the two ends. The DNA of the CDR3 is TGTGCCAGCAGCTTAGTTGGCCCCTATGGCTACACCTTC. It is translated as CASSLVGPYGYTF.